These 23 T cell receptor beta chains were sequenced from one sample in a study of cytomegalovirus exposure and HLA in healthy donors. 60 Vbeta and 13 Jbeta primers were used in PCR. Only in-frame clones appear in the TCRdb table, and some are missing; sequencing was by immunoSEQ multiplex PCR. The repertoire has some 120,000 clones, about 81% of them found once; the top ten carry approximately 3%. The sequencing input was PBMCs. These receptors were collected from a woman in her 40s in good health and CMV-seropositive.

The rearrangement links TRBV5-4 to TRBJ1-1; 7 bases fit TRBD1. From germline, CDR1 is SGHNT and CDR2 YYREEE (reference sequence). Trimming took 4 bases from V and 6 from J; bases not matched to a gene: 9. The CDR3 sequence is 14 residues long. The CDR3 sequence is CASSPETGRAEAFF. The CDR3 nucleotides read TGTGCCAGCAGCCCCGAGACAGGGCGAGCTGAAGCTTTCTTT.

The rearrangement joins TRBV19 to TRBJ2-1; the match to TRBD2 covers 9 bases. The CDR3 totals 15 residues. V lost 3 bases, J lost 5 bases, and 5 bases stayed unmatched. CDR1 LNHDA and CDR2 SQIVND come from the germline V gene (reference sequence). CDR3: CASSISGRVNNEQFF. CDR3 sequence (DNA): TGTGCCAGTAGTATTAGCGGGAGAGTAAACAATGAGCAGTTCTTC.

This rearrangement joins TRBV28 to TRBJ2-7; possible D gene TRBD1, 5 bases. V lost 2 bases and J lost 3, with 11 bases in between. CDR3 length equals 14 residues. Germline CDR1 MDHEN, CDR2 SYDVKM. Here the CDR3 reads CASSLLTENYEQYF. CDR3 bases: TGTGCCAGCAGTTTACTGACAGAGAACTACGAGCAGTACTTC.

In this sample, this clone turned up once. This chain links TRBV7-9 with TRBJ2-5, with 11 positions matching TRBD2. From germline, CDR1 is SEHNR and CDR2 FQNEAQ (reference sequence). The CDR3 is made up of 16 amino acids. V was pared by 5 bases and J by 3 bases, with 8 bases of the junction left unmatched. DNA of the CDR3: TGTGCCAGCAGCCTACAGACTAGCGGGGCCGAAGAGACCCAGTACTTC. Translating it yields CASSLQTSGAEETQYF.

The genes are TRBV7-2 and TRBJ2-5; TRBD2 matches at 9 bases. From germline, CDR1 is SGHTA and CDR2 FQGNSA. Unmatched junction bases numbered 5, after V lost 1 base and J lost 5 bases. The CDR3 loop spans 15 amino acids. The CDR3 DNA follows: TGTGCCAGCAGCTTAGAAGCGGGGGGTTTTGAGACCCAGTACTTC. It is translated as CASSLEAGGFETQYF.

The rearrangement links TRBV4-1 to TRBJ1-1; unclear D gene. Germline CDR1 MGHRA, CDR2 YSYEKL. The CDR3 length is 15 residues. The ends were cut back, 0 bases at V and 1 base at J, with 9 bases in the middle. The CDR3 DNA follows: TGCGCCAGCAGCCAAGAGGTCCACTCGAACACTGAAGCTTTCTTT. Translating gives CASSQEVHSNTEAFF.

This clone was recorded a few times. The chain is built from TRBV7-9 and TRBJ2-7; 9 bases are a match to TRBD1. This CDR3 is 15 amino acids long. V shed 8 bases and J 2 bases; nucleotides not matched to a gene: 10. CDR1 and CDR2 from the germline V gene are SEHNR and FQNEAQ (reference sequence). Written as DNA, the CDR3 is TGTGCCAGCGAGGGGCCGGGACAGGGACCCTACGAGCAGTACTTC. Residues: CASEGPGQGPYEQYF.

The chain links TRBV30 to TRBJ2-2; 9 nucleotides agree with TRBD2. Germline V CDR1 and CDR2: GTSNPN, SVGIG (reference sequence). Trimming cost V 8 bases and J 0 bases; bases outside gene matches: 16. This CDR3 comprises 18 residues. CDR3 amino acids: CARVNGASGRTNTGELFF. Here the CDR3 DNA reads TGTGCCCGGGTAAATGGGGCCAGCGGGAGGACGAACACCGGGGAGCTGTTTTTT.

This clone was counted once. The chain carries TRBV2 and TRBJ2-1, with 9 bases identical to TRBD2. CDR1 is SNHLY, CDR2 FYNNEI, per germline. The CDR3 is 17 amino acids. Trimming at V came to 3 bases and at J to 8 bases, leaving 14 bases not matched to a gene. Here the CDR3 reads CASSESVSGSTNDEQFF. For the CDR3, the DNA is TGTGCCAGCAGTGAGTCGGTTAGCGGGAGTACGAACGATGAGCAGTTCTTC.

This clone appeared a few times. V gene TRBV23-1 combines with J gene TRBJ1-1, with TRBD1 identical over 8 bases. TRBV23-1 is placed among ORFs of uncertain function. The CDR3 is 15 residues long. Germline trimming cut 3 bases from V and 4 bases from J; bases unmatched to any gene: 7. The CDR3 sequence: CASSHRQGIGTEAFF. The CDR3 bases are TGCGCCAGCAGTCATAGACAGGGGATCGGCACTGAAGCTTTCTTT.

The chain uses TRBV9 and TRBJ2-2, with TRBD2 matching over 8 bases. The CDR3 has 16 amino acids. Germline V gives CDR1 SGDLS, CDR2 YYNGEE. The V segment lost 4 bases and the J segment 5 bases; nucleotides outside the gene matches: 10. Here the CDR3 DNA reads TGTGCCAGCAGCCACCGGGAGGGGAGAATAACCGGGGAGCTGTTTTTT. Translating it yields CASSHREGRITGELFF.

This clone has only a few counts. The chain employs TRBV7-2 and TRBJ1-4; D call uncertain. CDR3 length: 12 amino acids. CDR1 and CDR2 from the germline V gene are SGHTA and FQGNSA. V lost 5 bases, J lost 9 bases, and 10 bases lay in between. This CDR3 is CASSLGEQKLFF. The DNA of the CDR3 is TGTGCCAGCAGCCTCGGGGAGCAAAAACTGTTTTTT.

The rearrangement joins TRBV29-1 to TRBJ2-2, with D maybe TRBD1 (6 bases). CDR3 length: 14 amino acids. V lost 5 bases, J lost 4 bases, and 14 bases lay in between. Germline V gives CDR1 SQVTM, CDR2 ANQGSEA. The CDR3 DNA reads as TGCAGCGTTTTGACAGGAATGAGCACCGGGGAGCTGTTTTTT. Translating gives CSVLTGMSTGELFF.

This clone was recorded only once. V is TRBV21-1 and J is TRBJ2-7; the table calls TRBD2, which could not be checked here. TRBV21-1 is recorded as a pseudogene. The CDR3 totals 16 residues. The CDR3 spells CASSKWVGPEGYEQYF. DNA for the CDR3: TGTGCCAGCAGCAAATGGGTCGGGCCCGAGGGCTACGAGCAGTACTTC.

This chain uses TRBV9 with TRBJ2-7, with D possibly TRBD1 on 6 matching bases. Germline CDR1 reads SGDLS; CDR2 reads YYNGEE. Trimming removed 3 bases at V and 3 bases at J, with 10 bases between. CDR3 size: 13 residues. CDR3 sequence reads: CASSGLDSYEQYF. In DNA form, the CDR3 reads TGTGCCAGCAGCGGATTGGACAGCTACGAGCAGTACTTC.

The chain carries TRBV7-2 and TRBJ2-3; no reliable D call. This CDR3 is built from 12 residues. Germline values: CDR1 SGHTA, CDR2 FQGNSA. Trimming took off 5 bases at V and 3 bases at J, with 6 bases between the two ends. As DNA, the CDR3 is TGTGCCAGCAGCCAGTCTACAGATACGCAGTATTTT. This gives the protein CASSQSTDTQYF.

The chain uses TRBV4-3 and TRBJ2-7; D possibly corresponds to TRBD1 (6 bases). V lost 3 bases to trimming and J lost 3 bases, with 9 bases between them. Germline assignment: CDR1 LGHNA and CDR2 YSLEER. The CDR3 is 13 residues long. The DNA for the CDR3 is TGCGCCAGCAGCCAGGAGGACAGCTACGAGCAGTACTTC. Residues: CASSQEDSYEQYF.

The CDR3 is CASSSMTGVTTDTQYF. DNA of the CDR3: TGTGCCAGCAGTTCGATGACAGGGGTGACCACAGATACGCAGTATTTT. J is TRBJ2-3 and V is TRBV27; 8 bases are a match to TRBD1. The V segment lost 4 bases and the J segment 2 bases; nucleotides outside the gene matches: 8. Germline V gives CDR1 MNHEY, CDR2 SMNVEV (reference sequence). This CDR3 is 16 amino acids long.

The gene calls are TRBV10-3 and TRBJ2-1; the D is unclear. V lost 10 bases and J lost 0, with 16 bases in between. Germline V gene sequence: CDR1 ENHRY, CDR2 SYGVKD. The CDR3 contains 15 residues. The CDR3 spells CATRTVPDSYNEQFF. CDR3 bases: TGTGCCACGAGAACAGTCCCGGACTCCTACAATGAGCAGTTCTTC.

Comments on this clone: Other DNA sequences of this sample code for an identical CDR3. The chain has TRBV18 and TRBJ1-1, with 7 bases aligning to TRBD1. Germline V gene lookup returns CDR1 KGHSH and CDR2 LQKENI. J gave up 4 bases and V 5 bases, and 7 bases lay outside the gene matches. The CDR3 length is 14 residues. The CDR3 sequence is CASSRGQEGTEAFF. In DNA, the CDR3 is TGTGCCAGCTCAAGGGGGCAAGAGGGCACTGAAGCTTTCTTT.

J is TRBJ2-7 and V is TRBV13; maybe TRBD1 (5 bases). CDR1 and CDR2 (germline): PRHDT, FYEKMQ (reference sequence). The CDR3 loop spans 14 amino acids. Trimming removed 3 bases from V and 6 bases from J, with 15 bases in between. The CDR3 DNA reads as TGTGCCAGCAGCTTCATAGGGGCCTACGGCGAGCAGTACTTC. This sequence encodes CASSFIGAYGEQYF.

This chain links TRBV6-5 with TRBJ1-6, with 7 bases matching TRBD1. The CDR3 has 15 residues. V lost 5 bases to trimming and J lost 3 bases; unmatched junction nucleotides: 4. Germline V gene data show CDR1 as MNHEY and CDR2 as SVGAGI. Here the CDR3 DNA reads TGTGCCAGCAGTAGACAGGGCGGCTATAATTCACCCCTCCACTTT. This translates into CASSRQGGYNSPLHF.

The genes are TRBV19 and TRBJ2-5; perhaps TRBD2 as D (5 bases). V gave up 4 bases and J gave up 5 bases, with 11 bases separating them. The germline V gene encodes CDR1 LNHDA and CDR2 SQIVND (reference sequence). CDR3 length: 13 residues. CDR3 DNA sequence: TGTGCCAGTAGTACCGGGGAGTGGGAGACCCAGTACTTC. Translating it yields CASSTGEWETQYF. The full variable domain, rest sourced from reference TRBV19 and TRBJ2-5, is DGGITQSPKYLFRKEGQNVTLSCEQNLNHDAMYWYRQDPGQGLRLIYYSQIVNDFQKGDIAEGYSVSREKKESFPLTVTSAQKNPTAFYLCASSTGEWETQYFGPGTRLLVL.